The TCR beta chain under discussion was sequenced for a study of T-cell memory formation after mild COVID-19. TCRdb reprocessed the 5' RACE reads with MiXCR, giving one entry per CDR3 protein. The data hold about 430,000 distinct CDR3 sequences, with about a sixth observed a single time. Trimming took 0 bases from V and 5 from J; bases not matched to a gene: 2. This CDR3 is 14 amino acids long. This receptor was obtained from a man younger than 35 who had mild COVID-19 (a few samples of this study predate the infection). Cell type and time point are not known. The sequenced sample was PBMCs or a T cell subset sorted from them (not recorded which). The rearrangement uses TRBV12-3 or TRBV12-4 and TRBJ1-1, with 8 bases identical to TRBD1. This chain's CDR3 is CASSLARGLTEAFF. CDR3 in DNA: TGTGCCAGCAGTTTAGCCAGGGGGCTGACTGAAGCTTTCTTT.